These T cell receptor beta chains were read from a single sample in a study of CD8 T cells in ankylosing spondylitis. MiXCR was run by TCRdb on the 5' RACE reads, yielding one entry per CDR3 protein. The sample holds 800,000 to 900,000 distinct CDR3 sequences; about 11% are singletons and the top ten take 0.51%. Sequencing was done on a sample of blood, either unsorted or a sorted T cell fraction (not recorded which). These receptors originate from a male donor with ankylosing spondylitis. Each CDR3 is given with its conserved first and last residue. A D gene is named only where the DNA matches it firmly. Rows give clone size only sometimes, using once, few, many, or a class for an expanded clone.

J: TRBJ1-1
size: few
length: 13
V: TRBV5-1
D: TRBD1
CDR3: CASRVGGDTEAFF
DNA: TGCGCCAGCAGGGTAGGGGGCGATACTGAAGCTTTCTTT

J: TRBJ1-6
size: few
length: 14
V: TRBV4-1
D: NA
CDR3: CASSTRTGNSPLHF
DNA: TGCGCCAGCAGCACCCGTACGGGAAATTCACCCCTCCACTTT

J: TRBJ1-2
size: NA
length: 15
V: TRBV20-1
D: NA
CDR3: CSARPGGRVGYGYTF
DNA: TGCAGTGCTAGGCCGGGGGGCCGGGTCGGCTATGGCTACACCTTC

J: TRBJ1-1
size: NA
length: 16
V: TRBV28
D: NA
CDR3: CASSWDFRRVNTEAFF
DNA: TGTGCCAGCAGTTGGGACTTCCGAAGGGTAAACACTGAAGCTTTCTTT

J: TRBJ2-1
size: NA
length: 15
V: TRBV12-3/TRBV12-4
D: TRBD2
CDR3: CASSLSAGVLNEQFF
DNA: TGTGCCAGCAGTTTATCTGCGGGAGTCCTAAATGAGCAGTTCTTC

J: TRBJ2-3
size: NA
length: 16
V: TRBV4-3
D: TRBD2
CDR3: CASSRTGGAVTDTQYF
DNA: TGCGCCAGCAGCCGCACCGGGGGGGCTGTCACAGATACGCAGTATTTT

J: TRBJ2-5
size: NA
length: 15
V: TRBV5-1
D: TRBD2
CDR3: CASSLAGGPWETQYF
DNA: TGCGCCAGCAGCTTAGCGGGAGGGCCCTGGGAGACCCAGTACTTC

J: TRBJ2-7
size: NA
length: 12
V: TRBV11-1
D: NA
CDR3: CASSAGHLEQYF
DNA: TGTGCCAGCAGCGCCGGACACCTCGAGCAGTACTTC

J: TRBJ1-2
size: many
length: 17
V: TRBV7-2
D: NA
CDR3: CASSLAAGLRGRYGYTF
DNA: TGTGCCAGCAGCCTCGCAGCAGGTTTGAGGGGACGATATGGCTACACCTTC

J: TRBJ2-3
size: few
length: 15
V: TRBV20-1
D: NA
CDR3: CSARGPSRATDTQYF
DNA: TGCAGTGCCAGGGGACCTTCAAGGGCGACAGATACGCAGTATTTT

J: TRBJ1-6
size: NA
length: 12
V: TRBV30
D: NA
CDR3: CAWSLVHSPLHF
DNA: TGTGCCTGGAGTTTAGTTCACTCACCCCTCCACTTT

J: TRBJ2-4
size: NA
length: 14
V: TRBV20-1
D: TRBD1
CDR3: CSAFPGGERNIQYF
DNA: TGCAGTGCCTTCCCAGGGGGAGAGAGAAACATTCAGTACTTC

J: TRBJ1-2
size: NA
length: 13
V: TRBV6-5
D: NA
CDR3: CASSYGGREGYTF
DNA: TGTGCCAGCAGTTACGGGGGGCGGGAAGGCTACACCTTC

J: TRBJ2-3
size: many
length: 15
V: TRBV20-1
D: NA
CDR3: CSVPSLNRGKDTQYF
DNA: TGCAGTGTCCCCTCCCTGAATCGCGGGAAGGATACGCAGTATTTT

J: TRBJ1-1
size: few
length: 14
V: TRBV7-9
D: NA
CDR3: CASSPFRLNTEAFF
DNA: TGTGCCAGCAGCCCATTCAGACTGAACACTGAAGCTTTCTTT

J: TRBJ2-7
size: NA
length: 15
V: TRBV11-3
D: TRBD1
CDR3: CASSLSGQGVSEQYF
DNA: TGTGCCAGCAGCTTATCAGGACAGGGTGTATCCGAGCAGTACTTC

J: TRBJ2-3
size: many
length: 11
V: TRBV9
D: NA
CDR3: CASSVGDTQYF
DNA: TGTGCCAGCAGTGTAGGAGATACGCAGTATTTT

J: TRBJ2-5
size: few
length: 13
V: TRBV20-1
D: NA
CDR3: CSASLAIEETQYF
DNA: TGCAGTGCTAGTCTCGCGATTGAAGAGACCCAGTACTTC

J: TRBJ2-1
size: NA
length: 16
V: TRBV7-6
D: NA
CDR3: CASSLDYGAGRGEQFF
DNA: TGTGCCAGCAGCTTAGACTATGGGGCCGGGCGGGGTGAGCAGTTCTTC

J: TRBJ2-1
size: NA
length: 16
V: TRBV20-1
D: NA
CDR3: CSARDLGLGPRDEQFF
DNA: TGCAGTGCTAGAGATCTGGGACTTGGGCCCCGGGATGAGCAGTTCTTC

J: TRBJ1-1
size: few
length: 12
V: TRBV20-1
D: NA
CDR3: CSARYQNTEAFF
DNA: TGCAGTGCTAGATACCAGAACACTGAAGCTTTCTTT

J: TRBJ2-7
size: NA
length: 15
V: TRBV6-5
D: NA
CDR3: CASSFLTGDPYEQYF
DNA: TGTGCCAGCAGTTTCTTGACAGGAGACCCCTACGAGCAGTACTTC

J: TRBJ1-2
size: many
length: 11
V: TRBV10-3
D: NA
CDR3: CAISEGDDYTF
DNA: TGTGCCATCAGTGAAGGGGATGACTACACCTTC

J: TRBJ1-1
size: NA
length: 12
V: TRBV29-1
D: NA
CDR3: CSVVRGGNEAFF
DNA: TGCAGCGTTGTTAGGGGGGGAAATGAAGCTTTCTTT

J: TRBJ1-4
size: NA
length: 14
V: TRBV4-3
D: NA
CDR3: CASSPVQRDEKLFF
DNA: TGCGCCAGCAGCCCCGTCCAGCGGGATGAAAAACTGTTTTTT

J: TRBJ2-7
size: many
length: 14
V: TRBV20-1
D: NA
CDR3: CSAVPGPPEDEQYF
DNA: TGCAGTGCTGTTCCGGGACCCCCAGAGGACGAGCAGTACTTC

J: TRBJ2-3
size: many
length: 14
V: TRBV12-3/TRBV12-4
D: TRBD2
CDR3: CASSLSGGTDTQYF
DNA: TGTGCCAGCAGTTTATCGGGGGGGACAGATACGCAGTATTTT